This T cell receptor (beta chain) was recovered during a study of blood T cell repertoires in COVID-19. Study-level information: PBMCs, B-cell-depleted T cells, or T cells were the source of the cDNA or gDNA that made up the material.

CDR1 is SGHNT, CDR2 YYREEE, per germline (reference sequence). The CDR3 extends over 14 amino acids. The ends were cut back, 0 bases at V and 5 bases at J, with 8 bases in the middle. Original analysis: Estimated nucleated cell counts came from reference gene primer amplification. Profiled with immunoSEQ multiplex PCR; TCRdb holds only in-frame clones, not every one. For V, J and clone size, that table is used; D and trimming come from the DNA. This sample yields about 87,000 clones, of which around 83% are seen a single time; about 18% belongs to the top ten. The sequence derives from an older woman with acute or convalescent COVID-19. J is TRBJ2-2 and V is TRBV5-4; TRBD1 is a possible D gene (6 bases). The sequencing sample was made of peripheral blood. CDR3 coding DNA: TGTGCCAGCAGCTTGGGTCAGGGGACCGGGGAGCTGTTTTTT. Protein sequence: CASSLGQGTGELFF.